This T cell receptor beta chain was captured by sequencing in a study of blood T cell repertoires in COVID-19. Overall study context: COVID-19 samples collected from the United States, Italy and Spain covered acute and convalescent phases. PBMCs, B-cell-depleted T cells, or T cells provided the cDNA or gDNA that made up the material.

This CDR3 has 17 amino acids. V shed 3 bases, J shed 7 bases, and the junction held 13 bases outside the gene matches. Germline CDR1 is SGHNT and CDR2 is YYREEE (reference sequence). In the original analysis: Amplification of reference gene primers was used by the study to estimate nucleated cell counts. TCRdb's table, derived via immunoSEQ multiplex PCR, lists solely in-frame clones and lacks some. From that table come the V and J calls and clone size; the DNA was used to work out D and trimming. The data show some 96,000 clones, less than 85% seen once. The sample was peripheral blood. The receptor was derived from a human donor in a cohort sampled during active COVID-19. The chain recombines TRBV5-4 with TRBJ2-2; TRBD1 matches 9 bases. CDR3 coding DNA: TGTGCCAGCAGCTCTGGAGGGGACAGGGTCTCGGGCGGGGAGCTGTTTTTT. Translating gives CASSSGGDRVSGGELFF.